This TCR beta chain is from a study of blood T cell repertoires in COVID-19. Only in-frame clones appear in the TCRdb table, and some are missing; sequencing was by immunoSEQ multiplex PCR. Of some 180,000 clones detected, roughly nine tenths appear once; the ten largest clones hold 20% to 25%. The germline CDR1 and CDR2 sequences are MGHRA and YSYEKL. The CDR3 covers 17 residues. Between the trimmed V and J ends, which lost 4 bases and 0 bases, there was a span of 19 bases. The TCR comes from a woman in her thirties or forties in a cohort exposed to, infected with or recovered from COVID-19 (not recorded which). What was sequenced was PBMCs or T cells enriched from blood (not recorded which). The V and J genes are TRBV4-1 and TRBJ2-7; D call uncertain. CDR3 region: CASSPRHPSLGSYEQYF. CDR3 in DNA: TGCGCCAGCAGCCCGAGGCACCCGAGTCTAGGCTCCTACGAGCAGTACTTC.